Listed below are T cell receptor beta chains from one sample, sequenced in a study of T-cell reconstitution after alpha-beta-depleted transplantation in children. In TCRdb, the PCR reads were re-called with MiXCR into one record per CDR3 protein. Among 490,000 or so distinct CDR3 sequences, around 13% were seen once, and the ten largest hold around 5.6%. The sequences come from PBMCs from the stem cell graft donor, collected from the stem cell graft. These TCRs come from a human donor who donated a stem cell graft to a child with combined immunodeficiency. CDR3s leave out the opening cysteine and the closing phenylalanine or tryptophan. Each record gives: clone size, V gene, J gene, CDR3 protein. Where a row states a size, it is once, few, many or the class of an expanded clone; other rows omit it.

>few|TRBV20-1|TRBJ2-7
SASHHYEQY
>few|TRBV30|TRBJ2-1
AWSGGAPGSYNEQF
>-|TRBV9|TRBJ2-1
ASSIRHGDEQF
>few|TRBV12-3/TRBV12-4|TRBJ1-3
ASSFQTGRHTIY
>few|TRBV30|TRBJ1-3
AWSVRVSSGNTIY
>few|TRBV6-2/TRBV6-3|TRBJ2-7
ASSSGTGVFEQY
>-|TRBV19|TRBJ2-6
ASKPASSGANVLT
>many|TRBV11-2|TRBJ2-7
ASSLGTSGSGEQY
>few|TRBV20-1|TRBJ2-1
SARSRTVNEQF
>few|TRBV20-1|TRBJ2-5
SVEAQETQY
>many|TRBV6-4|TRBJ2-1
ASSDFGGSHYNEQF
>-|TRBV12-3/TRBV12-4|TRBJ2-2
AGKGGTGELF
>-|TRBV30|TRBJ1-2
AWSVRRAGKKSYT
>few|TRBV12-3/TRBV12-4|TRBJ2-4
ASSLGVLAIQY
>many|TRBV9|TRBJ2-4
ASSVGTGQIAKNIQY
>many|TRBV6-5|TRBJ2-2
ASRTGGAETGELF
>-|TRBV12-5|TRBJ2-7
ASGLGEGGYEQY
>few|TRBV9|TRBJ2-3
ASSSSWDGSTDTQY
>few|TRBV6-1|TRBJ1-3
ASTPWEGVVGNTIY
>-|TRBV4-3|TRBJ2-5
ASSQTGGGETQY
>many|TRBV28|TRBJ1-1
ASSLGTLHNTEAF
>many|TRBV20-1|TRBJ2-1
SARAGGGAFAGTSYNEQF
>many|TRBV9|TRBJ1-1
ASSPSSRGEAF
>many|TRBV20-1|TRBJ2-5
SASRSRRRGTQY
>once|TRBV19|TRBJ2-7
ASSISGDIAYEQY
>-|TRBV5-5|TRBJ2-3
ASSDGDTQY
>-|TRBV20-1|TRBJ2-3
SANNLPSGIRTDTQY
>-|TRBV5-6|TRBJ2-7
ASSPPWPGGNYEQY
>many|TRBV12-3/TRBV12-4|TRBJ2-3
ASSFSGGATDTQY
>many|TRBV6-1|TRBJ2-7
ASSLGTSGFYEQY
>-|TRBV12-3/TRBV12-4|TRBJ2-2
ASIGATGELF
>-|TRBV4-3|TRBJ2-3
ASSQDLPGLSTDTQY